This TCR beta chain stems from a study of technical replicates of blood from a few donors. Clones were read by immunoSEQ multiplex PCR, and TCRdb kept only the in-frame ones, dropping some. The sample holds some 68,000 clones, around 95% seen once. The CDR3 is 12 amino acids. Trimming removed 0 bases from V and 8 bases from J, with 8 bases in between. Germline lookup yields CDR1 SGHRS and CDR2 YFSETQ. The chain links TRBV5-1 to TRBJ1-2, with D hard to call. This TCR derives from a human donor in good health. Material: T cells isolated from PBMCs. The CDR3 DNA reads TGCGCCAGCAGCTTGGCCCGGGAAGGCTACACCTTC. Translating gives CASSLAREGYTF.